This TCR beta chain comes out of a study of T cell responses to AZD1222 COVID-19 vaccine. Study-wide results and limits: Elevations in Spike-specific TCR breadth and depth followed administration of two AZD1222 doses. There were vaccine-associated CD4 TCRs across spike, dominant at 160-218 and 743-854. Epitopes outside B.1.351 and B.1.1.7 mutated regions reportedly drew nearly half of spike TCRs.

This clone was counted a few times. Its antigen is not identified. Clones were read by immunoSEQ multiplex PCR, and TCRdb kept only the in-frame ones, dropping some. The table lists more than 150,000 clones, roughly 88% of them singletons. The specimen comprised peripheral blood, sampled on day 0 of AZD1222 vaccination. This clonotype originated in an adult in good health.

The DNA of the CDR3 is TGCGCCAGCAGCTTGGCCGGGACAGGGGGCTATGGCTACACCTTC. Amino acids: CASSLAGTGGYGYTF. V gene TRBV5-1 combines with J gene TRBJ1-2; 11 bases are shared with TRBD1. Per the germline V gene, CDR1 is SGHRS and CDR2 is YFSETQ. Trimming took 0 bases from V and 4 from J; bases not matched to a gene: 2. The length of the CDR3 is 15 residues.